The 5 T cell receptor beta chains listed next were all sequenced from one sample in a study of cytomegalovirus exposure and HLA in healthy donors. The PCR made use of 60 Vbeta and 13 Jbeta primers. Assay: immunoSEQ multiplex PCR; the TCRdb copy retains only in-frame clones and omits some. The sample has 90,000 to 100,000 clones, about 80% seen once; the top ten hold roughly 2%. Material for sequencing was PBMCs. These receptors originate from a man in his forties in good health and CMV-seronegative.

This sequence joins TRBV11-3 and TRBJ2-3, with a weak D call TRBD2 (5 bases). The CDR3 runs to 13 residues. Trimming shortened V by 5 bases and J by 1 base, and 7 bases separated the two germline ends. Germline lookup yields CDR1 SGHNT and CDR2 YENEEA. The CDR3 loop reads CASSPGGTDTQYF. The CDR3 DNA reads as TGTGCCAGCAGCCCCGGGGGCACAGATACGCAGTATTTT.

CDR3 bases: TGTGCCAGTAGTGCCCGGACAGGGGGCGAAGTTGGCGAGCAGTACTTC. Translated, it gives CASSARTGGEVGEQYF. The V and J genes are TRBV19 and TRBJ2-5; 11 positions match TRBD1. With the DNA end fitting TRBJ2-7 better, the J assignment may be wrong. Germline values: CDR1 LNHDA, CDR2 SQIVND (reference sequence). The CDR3 has 16 amino acids.

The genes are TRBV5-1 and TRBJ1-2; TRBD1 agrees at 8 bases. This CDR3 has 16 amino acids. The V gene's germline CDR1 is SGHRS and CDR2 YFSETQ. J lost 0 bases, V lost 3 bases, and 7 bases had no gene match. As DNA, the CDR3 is TGCGCCAGCAGCTATGGGACAGGATCAGCTAACTATGGCTACACCTTC. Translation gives CASSYGTGSANYGYTF.

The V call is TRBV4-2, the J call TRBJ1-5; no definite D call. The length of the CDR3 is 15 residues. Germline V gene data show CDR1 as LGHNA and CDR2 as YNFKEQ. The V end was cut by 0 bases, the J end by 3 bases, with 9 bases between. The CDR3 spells CASSQDWETNQPQHF. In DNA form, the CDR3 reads TGTGCCAGCAGCCAAGATTGGGAGACCAATCAGCCCCAGCATTTT.

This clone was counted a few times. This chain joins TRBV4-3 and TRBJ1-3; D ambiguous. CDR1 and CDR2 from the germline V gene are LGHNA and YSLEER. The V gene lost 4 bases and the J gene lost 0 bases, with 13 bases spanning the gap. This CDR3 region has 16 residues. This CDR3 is CASSPRAGLSGNTIYF. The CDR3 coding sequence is TGCGCCAGCAGCCCACGGGCGGGCCTCTCTGGAAACACCATATATTTT.